The sequence of this T cell receptor beta chain was determined in a study of cytomegalovirus exposure and HLA in healthy donors (dated by TCRdb to about 2017). For context, the study as a whole: According to an earlier analysis of 450 to 650 of the donors, about 170 million T cells yielded 117 million unique TCR beta sequences and more than 250 Gb of sequence data. Around 320 gigabases of sequencing data and tens of millions of unique TCR sequences were included in an early release covering under 650 HLA-typed donors. Among the approximately 400 genotyped donors, about 85% belonged to the genetic ancestry cluster associated with self-reported Caucasian donors. The study aimed to test whether cataloging public T cell receptors could reveal signatures of past pathogen exposure. The study profiled the T cell repertoires of about 640 subjects by immunosequencing and related them to cytomegalovirus serostatus. In addition to the first cohort of hundreds of subjects, a separate validation cohort of about 120 different subjects was used. To predict cytomegalovirus infection status, the study combined high-throughput TCR immunosequencing, statistical association of individual TCRs with disease status, and machine learning. A later analysis re-analyzed previously published TCR beta repertoires from 666 donors and added high-resolution HLA genotyping to study TCR occurrence patterns. In the later analysis, no new phenotypic data were used to find candidate immune exposures; instead, reliance was placed on TCR beta sequences and their occurrence across donors. To decide whether each TCR beta V gene segment behaved as functional or pseudogenic, an earlier analysis of fewer than 750 of the donors relied on high-throughput TCR beta sequencing. Alongside the repertoire data, information on donor age, sex, ethnicity and CMV serostatus was compiled. Genome-wide SNP genotypes for about 65% of the 666 donors were used in a later genetic analysis, which treated that subset as a discovery cohort. All discovery cohort repertoires had been generated on a single sequencing platform. HLA typing covered class I and class II loci at four-digit resolution. Typing coverage differed by locus: A, B, C, DRB1 and DQB1 were typed in roughly 629-630 donors, DQA1 in about 500, DPA1 in around 610, and DPB1 in 450 to 490. Roughly five DR-DQ haplotypes were treated as single units for association and clustering because of strong linkage in the cohort. Among 398 genotyped donors of the cohort, an average of around 240,000 unique TCR beta nucleotide sequences was sequenced per donor, of which 15% to 20% were non-productive.

As to this clone: What this receptor recognizes is not known.

The investigation overall reported the following: A further reported finding was that TCR beta sequences accurately predicted the HLA-A and HLA-B alleles for most subjects in the first cohort. Correlated functional status among segregating V segments might reflect linkage disequilibrium, but an unknown experimental factor could not be ruled out. In a later analysis, several top co-occurrence clusters were reported to appear linked to parvovirus B19, influenza, CMV and Epstein-Barr virus. A later genetic analysis reported fewer N-insertions in productive TCRs among donors in an Asian-associated ancestry cluster than the roughly 700-donor mean. In a later analysis, TCR association rates were found to vary across HLA loci, with the most associated TCRs seen for DRB1 alleles and the fewest for HLA-C alleles. This cohort had only TCR beta chains sequenced, and the lack of alpha or paired-chain data limited which features could be detected. Because counts were too low, about 15 rarely observed V segments, including chromosome 9 orphons, were left out of the earlier analysis of 500 to 750 of the donors. In a later analysis, most CMV-associated TCR beta chains were found to appear HLA-restricted, with HLA associations seemingly driven largely by CMV exposure. HLA typing was unavailable for some donors at each locus, so association tests used only the typed subset. Cytomegalovirus status was reported to be diagnosed by the classifier with high specificity and sensitivity in both the original and validation cohorts. A later analysis found that HLA-associated TCR beta chains were more clonally expanded and had lower generation probabilities than equally common non-associated chains. Immune exposure information for the cohort was limited to CMV serostatus. In an earlier analysis of some 540 of the donors, most TCR beta V segments appeared in productive rearrangements about 87% or about 30% of the time, broadly matching IMGT annotations. Specific HLA alleles were associated with 15,000 to 20,000 TCR beta sequences at a false discovery rate of 0.05 in a later analysis. The study gave a list of around 170 TCR beta chains associated with cytomegalovirus. The 87-base-pair reads could not distinguish some IMGT-functional V segments, including TRBV6-2 and TRBV6-3, so those segments were excluded. In vitro tests confirmed that a few of the cytomegalovirus-associated TCR beta chains recognize cytomegalovirus antigens. A later genetic analysis associated a missense DCLRE1C variant with V-gene and J-gene trimming of TCR beta chains, and an independent cohort replicated the association. Sequencing depth was assumed to be roughly uniform across donors in the presence/absence analyses, though that assumption may not hold. Most TCR sequences were observed very rarely across donors, whereas some public TCRs were present in many individuals. A cluster of highly shared sequence variants was judged likely to represent a technical artifact of the sequencing pipeline. Strong co-occurrence of HLA alleles, especially DR and DQ, made assigning TCR associations to individual alleles difficult. The authors suggested that the approach could potentially be extended to other disease states and immunological phenotypes.

The cohort was made up of around 720 healthy bone marrow donors. Cohort members were all nominally healthy when sampled, although unrecorded immune exposures were likely present. The donor tested CMV seropositive, placing the donor among the approximately 290 seropositive members of the cohort. A peripheral blood sample was collected from each donor, and TCR beta sequencing was performed on peripheral blood mononuclear cells. The Qiagen DNeasy Blood Extraction Kit was used to extract genomic DNA from the blood cell samples. CDR1 and CDR2 were assigned from the germline V gene as SNHLY and FYNNEI. Compared with germline, V lacks 7 bases and J lacks 9 bases; bases without a gene match: 11. There are 14 amino acids in the CDR3, from cysteine to phenylalanine inclusive. Left in the record is the CDR3 DNA by itself, 42 bases read in frame from the first base. The library was obtained by the immunoSEQ multiplex PCR assay. For the multiplex PCR, a mixture combining 60 forward primers for TCR Vbeta segments and 13 reverse primers for TCR Jbeta segments was used. The CDR3 region of rearranged TCR beta genes was amplified from genomic DNA with a multiplex PCR assay. On the Illumina HiSeq System, the amplified TCR beta libraries were sequenced as 87-base-pair reads. In the source study's methods: A later analysis tallied 70 million to 100 million unique TCR beta chains across the 700 or so repertoires, and about 10 million of those chains were shared by two or more donors. A nearest-neighbor algorithm error-corrected the raw reads and collapsed the reads into unique sequences, merging closely related sequences to remove PCR and sequencing errors. V, D and J gene segments were assigned by aligning CDR3 sequences to IMGT reference sequences. Each retained sequence needed at least a six-nucleotide match to both a V gene segment and a J gene segment. Rearrangements were classified as productive when the CDR3 lacked stop codons and remained in frame with V and J, and all other rearrangements were classified as non-productive. CDR3 was defined by IMGT convention, running from the second conserved V-encoded cysteine to the conserved J-encoded phenylalanine. Sequences without an unambiguous match to a single V gene segment were excluded from the earlier analysis of 500 to 700 of the donors. In an earlier analysis of roughly 500 of the donors, V segments were called functional above 56.7% productive rearrangements and were called segregating when the between-donor standard deviation exceeded 5%. To diagnose cytomegalovirus status from the catalog of TCR beta chain sequences, a statistical classification framework was built. In a later analysis, TCR nucleotide sequences were compared against IMGT/GENE-DB human TR gene sequences so that V and J genes could be assigned. The TCRdist pipeline was used in a later analysis to assign CDR3 sequences and most-parsimonious VDJ recombination scenarios. A later analysis defined each TCR beta chain by its CDR3 amino acid sequence plus V-gene family, and excluded reads lacking a unique V-gene family. A later analysis removed several hundred highly shared, low-generation-probability nucleotide sequences to deal with suspected cross-contamination and a sequencing artifact. For each public chain, a later analysis derived a clonal expansion index from normalized ranks of inferred template counts within each repertoire. A later analysis computed generation probabilities with a VDJ recombination model fitted to out-of-frame rearrangements, and checked the results against IGoR. A later analysis scored TCR-TCR, TCR-HLA and TCR-CMV co-occurrence with hypergeometric tests, applying a repertoire-size bias correction to TCR pairs. False discovery rates were estimated in a later analysis by permuting HLA or CMV assignments 20 times. A later analysis grouped co-occurring TCRs with DBSCAN, adding TCRdist sequence similarity when clustering within HLA-allele-positive subsets. Repertoires with fewer than 30,000 or more than 120,000 public chains, plus five repertoires with anomalous nucleotide sharing, were excluded from co-occurrence clustering. As stored in TCRdb, this immuneACCESS dataset retains in-frame rearrangements with V and J assigned. A fraction of the clones does not appear; measured against another copy, unresolved V genes explain less than half of the discrepancy, and the remainder lacks a known reason. That table supplies the V and J calls and clone size; D and trimming were determined from the DNA. This sample's table contains about 170,000 clones. Roughly 0.83% of the sample rests with the top ten.

The sequenced sample was PBMCs. The sequence is built from TRBV2 and TRBJ2-1, and 8 bases in between align with TRBD2. The TCR was taken from a woman aged 18-29 years in good health and CMV-seropositive. The CDR3: CASTTGTRVGEQFF. In nucleotide form, the sequence is TGTGCCAGCACCACTGGGACTAGGGTGGGTGAGCAGTTCTTC. Joined to the reference TRBV2 and TRBJ2-1 proteins, this CDR3 gives the full variable domain: EPEVTQTPSHQVTQMGQEVILRCVPISNHLYFYWYRQILGQKVEFLVSFYNNEISEKSEIFDDQFSVERPDGSNFTLKIRSTKLEDSAMYFCASTTGTRVGEQFFGPGTRLTVL.